The 7 T cell receptor beta chains given below trace back to one sample, sequenced in a study of CD8+CD57+ T cells in acquired aplastic anemia. CDR3 and TCR beta VDJ profiling relied on a genomic DNA template. TCRdb independently ran MiXCR on the reads; one entry per CDR3 protein. Of about 160,000 distinct CDR3 sequences in the sample, around 45% are singletons; the top ten hold 1.1%. The sample was sorted CD4+, CD8+, or CD8+CD57+ T cells (not recorded which) from PBMCs. These receptor sequences come from a human donor in good health.

This clonotype was picked up many times. The V call is TRBV6-5, the J call TRBJ1-1; D is uncertain. V lost 2 bases and J 4 bases, leaving 11 bases between the germline ends. The CDR3 has 14 residues. Germline-derived CDR1 and CDR2 are MNHEY and SVGAGI. CDR3 coding DNA: TGTGCCAGCAGTTACGGCGACATAGGCACTGAAGCTTTCTTT. Its translation is CASSYGDIGTEAFF.

The table lists this clonotype with a few counts. The chain is built from TRBV12-3 or TRBV12-4 and TRBJ2-7, with TRBD1 matching over 8 bases. The CDR3 sequence is 13 residues long. With 5 bases clipped from V and 3 bases from J, the junction kept 3 bases outside the gene matches. CDR3 in DNA: TGTGCCAGCAGTCTTGGGACAGGCTACGAGCAGTACTTC. It yields the protein CASSLGTGYEQYF.

This clonotype was picked up many times. This chain links TRBV11-2 with TRBJ2-4, with D possibly being TRBD1 (5 bases). Trimming took 1 base from V and 3 from J, leaving 10 bases between them. The CDR3 runs 15 residues. Germline V gives CDR1 SGHAT, CDR2 FQNNGV. CDR3: CASSLGQMGKNIQYF. The CDR3 coding sequence is TGTGCCAGCAGCTTAGGACAGATGGGCAAAAACATTCAGTACTTC.

V gene TRBV24-1 combines with J gene TRBJ1-5; TRBD1 aligns across 9 bases. The V gene's germline CDR1 is KGHDR and CDR2 SFDVKD. This CDR3 has 17 amino acids. V was clipped by 9 bases and J by 5 bases; unmatched bases: 16. The CDR3 loop is CATYKPGQGCFDQPQHF. Here the CDR3 DNA reads TGTGCCACCTATAAACCGGGACAGGGATGCTTCGATCAGCCCCAGCATTTT.

Concerning this clonotype itself: A read error is possible here, since a much larger clone lies one base away. J is TRBJ2-2 and V is TRBV2; D perhaps matches TRBD1 (7 bases). The CDR3 is made up of 16 amino acids. CDR1 is SNHLY, CDR2 FYNNEI, per germline. The CDR3 reads CATSPDTGTVTGGLFF. CDR3 coding DNA: TGTGCCACCAGCCCGGACACCGGGACAGTTACCGGGGGGCTGTTTTTT.

This clonotype was recorded at least ten times. The V and J genes are TRBV20-1 and TRBJ2-1, with TRBD2 identical over 10 bases. Germline V gene lookup returns CDR1 DFQATT and CDR2 SNEGSKA (reference sequence). The CDR3 consists of 15 residues. Germline trimming cut 6 bases from V and 2 bases from J; bases unmatched to any gene: 7. The chain's CDR3 is CSAAPSGRTYNEQFF. CDR3 sequence (DNA): TGCAGTGCCGCACCTAGCGGGAGAACCTACAATGAGCAGTTCTTC.

The chain carries TRBV15 and TRBJ2-5, with unresolved D. The V gene lost 5 bases and the J gene lost 5 bases, with 21 bases spanning the gap. CDR1 LNHNV and CDR2 YYDKDF come from the germline V gene (reference sequence). The CDR3 consists of 16 residues. The CDR3 DNA reads as TGTGCCACCAGCGTCGATAGATGGGGTACAAAGGAGACCCAGTACTTC. Its protein is CATSVDRWGTKETQYF. Complete variable domain (other parts from reference TRBV15 and TRBJ2-5): DAMVIQNPRYQVTQFGKPVTLSCSQTLNHNVMYWYQQKSSQAPKLLFHYYDKDFNNEADTPDNFQSRRPNTSFCFLDIRSPGLGDTAMYLCATSVDRWGTKETQYFGPGTRLLVL.